What follows are 5 T cell receptor beta chains derived from one specimen sequenced in a study of early T cells in non-severe SARS-CoV-2 infection. TCRdb reprocessed the 5' RACE reads with MiXCR, giving one entry per CDR3 protein. The table includes about 60,000 distinct CDR3 sequences, approximately 5.6% detected once. Specimen: whole blood. The source is an adult who was a healthcare worker with PCR-confirmed SARS-CoV-2 infection or an uninfected control (not recorded which).

This clonotype was picked up many times. The chain couples TRBV2 to TRBJ2-5; D unclear. CDR3 length: 14 residues. Germline loops: CDR1 SNHLY, CDR2 FYNNEI. The V and J ends lost 8 bases and 5 bases respectively, with 18 bases between them. In DNA form, the CDR3 reads TGTGCCAGCTGCGGCGTCCATCCTCTTGAGACCCAGTACTTC. Its protein product is CASCGVHPLETQYF. The variable domain in full, completed from reference TRBV2 and TRBJ2-5, reads EPEVTQTPSHQVTQMGQEVILRCVPISNHLYFYWYRQILGQKVEFLVSFYNNEISEKSEIFDDQFSVERPDGSNFTLKIRSTKLEDSAMYFCASCGVHPLETQYFGPGTRLLVL.

The rearrangement uses TRBV7-2 and TRBJ2-1, with a weak D call TRBD1 (6 bases). Germline loops: CDR1 SGHTA, CDR2 FQGNSA. Trimming removed 8 bases at V and 0 bases at J, with 14 bases between. The CDR3 has 15 residues. This CDR3 reads CASGQQGDSYNEQFF. CDR3 nucleotides: TGTGCCAGCGGACAACAGGGCGACTCCTACAATGAGCAGTTCTTC.

At least ten counts were recorded for this clonotype. The chain couples TRBV12-3 or TRBV12-4 to TRBJ1-5; no firm D call. This CDR3 has 14 amino acids. Trimming pared 5 bases from V and 6 bases from J, leaving 14 bases between. The CDR3 loop is CASSQRHMGQPQHF. CDR3 bases: TGTGCCAGCAGTCAGCGACATATGGGTCAGCCCCAGCATTTT.

This clonotype came up a few times. The chain carries TRBV9 and TRBJ2-2; no clear D. V lost 0 bases to trimming and J lost 5 bases, with 2 bases between them. The germline CDR1 and CDR2 sequences are SGDLS and YYNGEE. CDR3 length: 12 residues. The CDR3 region has the DNA TGTGCCAGCAGCGTAGGTACCGGGGAGCTGTTTTTT. Its translation is CASSVGTGELFF.

This clonotype was counted many times. Here the CDR3 reads CASSQKDRGSSGANVLTF. CDR3 sequence (DNA): TGCGCCAGCAGTCAAAAAGACAGGGGGAGCTCTGGGGCCAACGTCCTGACTTTC. V and J are TRBV23-1 and TRBJ2-6; TRBD1 matches 9 bases. TRBV23-1 is an ORF for which the function is uncertain. The ends lost 2 bases at V and 0 bases at J; junction bases unmatched: 5. The CDR3 is 18 residues long.